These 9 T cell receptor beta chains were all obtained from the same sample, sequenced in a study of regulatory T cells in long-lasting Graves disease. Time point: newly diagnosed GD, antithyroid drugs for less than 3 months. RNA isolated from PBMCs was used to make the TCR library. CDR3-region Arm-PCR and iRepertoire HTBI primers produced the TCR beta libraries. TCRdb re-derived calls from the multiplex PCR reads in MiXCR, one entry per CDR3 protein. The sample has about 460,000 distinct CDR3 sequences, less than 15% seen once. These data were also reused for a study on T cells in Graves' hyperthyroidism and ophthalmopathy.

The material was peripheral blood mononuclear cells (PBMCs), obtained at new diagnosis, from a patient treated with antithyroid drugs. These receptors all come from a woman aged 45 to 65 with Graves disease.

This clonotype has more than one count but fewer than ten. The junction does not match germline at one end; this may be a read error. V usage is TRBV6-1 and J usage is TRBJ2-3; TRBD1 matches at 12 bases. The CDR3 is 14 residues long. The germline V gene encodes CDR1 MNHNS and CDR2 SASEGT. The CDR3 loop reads CASGDRGRTGTQYF. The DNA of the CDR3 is TGTGCCAGCGGGGACAGGGGGCGGACAGGTACGCAGTATTTT.

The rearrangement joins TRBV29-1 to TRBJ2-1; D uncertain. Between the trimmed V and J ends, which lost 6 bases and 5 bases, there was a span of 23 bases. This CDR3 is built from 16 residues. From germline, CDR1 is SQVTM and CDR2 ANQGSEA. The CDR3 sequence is CSVTSGGPEWDNEQFF. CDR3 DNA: TGCAGCGTCACCTCCGGCGGCCCTGAGTGGGACAATGAGCAGTTCTTC.

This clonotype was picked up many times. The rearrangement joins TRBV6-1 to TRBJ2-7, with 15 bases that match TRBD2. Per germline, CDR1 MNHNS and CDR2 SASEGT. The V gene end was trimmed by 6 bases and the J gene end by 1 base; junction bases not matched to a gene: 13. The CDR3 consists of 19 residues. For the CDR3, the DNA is TGTGCCAGCAGCCCCCAGGGACTAGCGGGAGGTCTAGAGTCCTACGAGCAGTACTTC. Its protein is CASSPQGLAGGLESYEQYF.

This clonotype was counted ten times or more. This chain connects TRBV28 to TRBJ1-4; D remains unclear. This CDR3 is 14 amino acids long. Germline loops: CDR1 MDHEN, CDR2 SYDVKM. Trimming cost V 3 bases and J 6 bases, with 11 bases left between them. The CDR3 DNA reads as TGTGCCAGCAGTTTGACAAAGCGCTATGAAAAACTGTTTTTT. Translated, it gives CASSLTKRYEKLFF.

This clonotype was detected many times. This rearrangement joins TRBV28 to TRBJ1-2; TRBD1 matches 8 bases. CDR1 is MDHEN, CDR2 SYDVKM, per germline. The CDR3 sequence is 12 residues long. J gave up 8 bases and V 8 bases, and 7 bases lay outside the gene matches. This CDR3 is CASDRTGFGYTF. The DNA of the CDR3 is TGTGCCAGCGACCGGACAGGGTTCGGCTACACCTTC.

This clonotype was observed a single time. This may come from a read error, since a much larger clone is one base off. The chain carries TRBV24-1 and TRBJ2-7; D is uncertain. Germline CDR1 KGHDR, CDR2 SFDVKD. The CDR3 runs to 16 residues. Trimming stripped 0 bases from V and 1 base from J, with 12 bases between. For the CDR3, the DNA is TGTGCCACCAGTGATTTGTCTGGGCGTCGGTCCTACGAGCAGTACTTC. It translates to CATSDLSGRRSYEQYF.

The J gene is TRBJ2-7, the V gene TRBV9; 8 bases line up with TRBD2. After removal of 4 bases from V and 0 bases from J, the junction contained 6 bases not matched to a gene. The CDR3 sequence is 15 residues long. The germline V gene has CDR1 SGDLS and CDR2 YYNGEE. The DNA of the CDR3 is TGTGCCAGCAGCATCAGCGGGGGAAGCTCCTACGAGCAGTACTTC. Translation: CASSISGGSSYEQYF.

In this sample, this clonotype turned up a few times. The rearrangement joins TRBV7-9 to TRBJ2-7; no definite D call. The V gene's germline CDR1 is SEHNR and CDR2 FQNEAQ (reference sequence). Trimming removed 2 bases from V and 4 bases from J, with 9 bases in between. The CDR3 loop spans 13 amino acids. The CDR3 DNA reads TGTGCCAGCAGCTTAACTTTAGGGTACGAGCAGTACTTC. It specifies CASSLTLGYEQYF.

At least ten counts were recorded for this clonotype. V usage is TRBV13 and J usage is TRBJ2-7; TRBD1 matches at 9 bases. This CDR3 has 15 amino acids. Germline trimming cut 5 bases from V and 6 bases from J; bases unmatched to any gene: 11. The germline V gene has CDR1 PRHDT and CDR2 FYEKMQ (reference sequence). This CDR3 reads CASSAPIQGAREQYF. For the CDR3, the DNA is TGTGCCAGCAGCGCCCCCATACAGGGGGCTCGCGAGCAGTACTTC.